One sample yielded the 20 T cell receptor beta chains listed below, sequenced in a study of blood T cell repertoires in COVID-19. The method was immunoSEQ multiplex PCR; TCRdb's version includes in-frame clones alone and lacks a portion of them. The sample carries 180,000 or so clones, roughly 87% recorded once. The specimen was PBMCs or T cells enriched from blood (not recorded which). All receptors derive from a human donor with acute COVID-19. The donor label of this sample is uncertain.

The genes are TRBV6-5 and TRBJ1-6; D ambiguous. The germline V gene encodes CDR1 MNHEY and CDR2 SVGAGI. This CDR3 contains 15 residues. Between the trimmed V and J ends, which lost 6 bases and 8 bases, there was a span of 17 bases. CDR3 coding DNA: TGTGCCAGCAGGGTATCCCCCGGGTCTGATTCACCCCTCCACTTT. As protein: CASRVSPGSDSPLHF.

The rearrangement joins TRBV15 to TRBJ2-5; the match to TRBD1 covers 9 bases. Germline V gene data show CDR1 as LNHNV and CDR2 as YYDKDF (reference sequence). The length of the CDR3 is 14 residues. Trimming cost V 2 bases and J 5 bases; bases outside gene matches: 3. The CDR3 DNA reads as TGTGCCACCAGCAGACCGACAGGGGGTGAGACCCAGTACTTC. It specifies CATSRPTGGETQYF.

This chain uses TRBV18 with TRBJ1-3; D is ambiguous. The V gene lost 3 bases and the J gene lost 0 bases, with 12 bases spanning the gap. This CDR3 is built from 16 residues. Germline V gives CDR1 KGHSH, CDR2 LQKENI. The CDR3 region has the DNA TGTGCCAGCTCACCGAAACCTCCCGGCTCTGGAAACACCATATATTTT. This translates into CASSPKPPGSGNTIYF. The full variable domain, rest sourced from reference TRBV18 and TRBJ1-3, is NAGVMQNPRHLVRRRGQEARLRCSPMKGHSHVYWYRQLPEEGLKFMVYLQKENIIDESGMPKERFSAEFPKEGPSILRIQQVVRGDSAAYFCASSPKPPGSGNTIYFGEGSWLTVV.

V usage is TRBV12-3 or TRBV12-4 and J usage is TRBJ2-7; possibly TRBD2 for D (5 bases). Trimming pared 5 bases from V and 7 bases from J, leaving 12 bases between. The CDR3 extends over 12 amino acids. The CDR3 DNA is TGTGCCAGCAGTCCTCCCGGGGAAGAGCAGTACTTC. Translated, it gives CASSPPGEEQYF.

The chain combines TRBV5-6 with TRBJ2-2; 11 nucleotides line up with TRBD1. This CDR3 is built from 15 residues. V lost 4 bases, J lost 6 bases, and 5 bases stayed unmatched. Germline V gives CDR1 SGHDT, CDR2 YYEEEE. CDR3 nucleotide sequence: TGTGCCAGCAGCCCGGGACAGGGGGAACCCGGGGAGCTGTTTTTT. Its protein is CASSPGQGEPGELFF.

The chain employs TRBV7-6 and TRBJ1-4; 7 bases align to TRBD1. Germline trimming cut 4 bases from V and 7 bases from J; bases unmatched to any gene: 12. The CDR3 has 16 residues. Looked up from germline, CDR1 is SGHVS and CDR2 is FNYEAQ. The CDR3 here is CASSSGGRDRGEKLFF. The CDR3 DNA is TGTGCCAGCAGCTCTGGGGGCCGGGACAGAGGTGAAAAACTGTTTTTT. Full variable domain (remainder filled in from reference TRBV7-6 and TRBJ1-4): GAGVSQSPRYKVTKRGQDVALRCDPISGHVSLYWYRQALGQGPEFLTYFNYEAQQDKSGLPNDRFSAERPEGSISTLTIQRTEQRDSAMYRCASSSGGRDRGEKLFFGSGTQLSVL.

This sequence joins TRBV19 and TRBJ2-7, with 8 nucleotides matching TRBD2. V dropped 7 bases and J dropped 5; count of bases not matched to a gene: 1. The length of the CDR3 is 11 residues. From germline, CDR1 is LNHDA and CDR2 SQIVND (reference sequence). CDR3 DNA: TGTGCCAGTACGGGGGGGAACGAGCAGTACTTC. This codes for CASTGGNEQYF.

The V gene is TRBV10-3, the J gene TRBJ2-7; no clear D. CDR3 length: 11 amino acids. Germline-derived CDR1 and CDR2 are ENHRY and SYGVKD. The V and J ends lost 6 bases and 4 bases respectively, with 7 bases between them. The CDR3 protein is CAIRYNYEQYF. CDR3 nucleotide sequence: TGTGCCATCAGGTATAATTACGAGCAGTACTTC.

The genes are TRBV7-6 and TRBJ2-7, with 14 bases lining up with TRBD2. V was clipped by 1 base and J by 4 bases; unmatched bases: 6. CDR3 length: 17 residues. Germline assignment: CDR1 SGHVS and CDR2 FNYEAQ. The CDR3 spells CASSLEPGLAGEYEQYF. As DNA, the CDR3 is TGTGCCAGCAGCTTAGAACCGGGACTAGCGGGGGAGTACGAGCAGTACTTC.

This clone appeared a few times. J is TRBJ2-1 and V is TRBV24-1, with 12 bases identical to TRBD2. J was trimmed by 4 bases and V by 3 bases; bases with no gene match: 9. The CDR3 spans 18 residues. Germline CDR1 reads KGHDR; CDR2 reads SFDVKD. The CDR3, as DNA: TGTGCCACCAGTGATACTAGCGGGGGGCGTCTTTATTACAATGAGCAGTTCTTC. This gives the protein CATSDTSGGRLYYNEQFF.

V usage is TRBV7-2 and J usage is TRBJ1-1, with 8 bases identical to TRBD1. The CDR3 runs to 19 residues. V was clipped by 1 base and J by 4 bases; unmatched bases: 17. The germline V gene encodes CDR1 SGHTA and CDR2 FQGNSA. This CDR3 is CASSLVSVRGRFSGTEAFF. The CDR3 nucleotides are TGTGCCAGCAGCTTAGTGTCGGTCAGGGGGCGGTTTTCGGGCACTGAAGCTTTCTTT.

The chain couples TRBV7-2 to TRBJ2-3; D might be TRBD1 (7 bases). Germline-derived CDR1 and CDR2 are SGHTA and FQGNSA. There are 16 residues in the CDR3. Between the trimmed V and J ends, which lost 5 bases and 0 bases, there was a span of 15 bases. The CDR3 loop reads CASSPRGAASTDTQYF. The CDR3 DNA reads as TGTGCCAGCAGCCCCAGGGGGGCAGCTAGCACAGATACGCAGTATTTT.

V and J are TRBV30 and TRBJ1-2, with 7 bases fitting TRBD1. J lost 4 bases, V lost 5 bases, and 7 bases had no gene match. This CDR3 has 13 amino acids. Germline CDR1 is GTSNPN and CDR2 is SVGIG (reference sequence). CDR3 amino acids: CAWDRDRAYGYTF. The CDR3 region has the DNA TGTGCCTGGGACCGGGACAGAGCCTATGGCTACACCTTC.

V and J are TRBV30 and TRBJ2-2; 11 bases are shared with TRBD2. The CDR3 runs to 15 residues. Losses at the gene ends were 5 bases for V and 4 bases for J; bases not matched to a gene: 6. Germline CDR1 and CDR2: GTSNPN and SVGIG (reference sequence). This CDR3 is CAWATSGGSTGELFF. The CDR3 nucleotides are TGTGCCTGGGCAACTAGCGGGGGTTCCACCGGGGAGCTGTTTTTT.

The rearrangement links TRBV9 to TRBJ2-1; 9 bases are a match to TRBD1. The CDR3 length is 14 residues. Losses at the gene ends were 2 bases for V and 7 bases for J; bases not matched to a gene: 4. In germline, CDR1 is SGDLS, CDR2 YYNGEE. The CDR3 DNA reads TGTGCCAGCAGCGTGAGGACAGGGGCTAATGAGCAGTTCTTC. Translating gives CASSVRTGANEQFF.

The chain is built from TRBV5-8 and TRBJ2-2; D may be TRBD2 (5 bases). The CDR3 sequence is 12 residues long. Germline CDR1 SGHTS, CDR2 YDEGEE. The V end lost 4 bases, the J end lost 6 bases, and 7 bases lay between the germline ends. The CDR3 DNA follows: TGTGCCAGCAGCCCGGAGGCCGGGGAGCTGTTTTTT. Translated: CASSPEAGELFF.

The J gene is TRBJ2-3, the V gene TRBV2; D possibly corresponds to TRBD2 (6 bases). V was pared by 4 bases and J by 1 base, with 15 bases between. Germline CDR1 SNHLY, CDR2 FYNNEI. This CDR3 has 16 amino acids. This CDR3 reads CASSVGRQLGTDTQYF. DNA of the CDR3: TGTGCCAGCAGTGTGGGGAGGCAATTGGGCACAGATACGCAGTATTTT.

CDR3 residues: CASSTAGRRYTF. In DNA, the CDR3 is TGTGCCAGTAGTACCGCGGGACGCCGCTACACCTTC. V usage is TRBV19 and J usage is TRBJ1-2, with TRBD1 as a possible D gene (5 bases). Germline CDR1 reads LNHDA; CDR2 reads SQIVND (reference sequence). Deletions cut 4 bases from V and 9 bases from J, with 12 bases between. This CDR3 comprises 12 residues.

Only one count was recorded for this clone. V is TRBV20-1 and J is TRBJ2-5; D may be TRBD2 (6 bases). The CDR3 sequence is 13 residues long. Per the germline V gene, CDR1 is DFQATT and CDR2 is SNEGSKA (reference sequence). Trimming pared 3 bases from V and 2 bases from J, leaving 10 bases between. In nucleotides, the CDR3 is TGCAGTGCTAGTGGACGGGGGCAAGAGACCCAGTACTTC. This codes for CSASGRGQETQYF.

The CDR3 region is CASSSGDYGYTF. As DNA, the CDR3 is TGTGCCAGCAGCTCAGGGGATTATGGCTACACCTTC. The rearrangement links TRBV6-5 to TRBJ1-2; D is perhaps TRBD1 (6 bases). This CDR3 contains 12 residues. The V gene lost 6 bases and the J gene lost 5 bases, with 10 bases spanning the gap. Germline values: CDR1 MNHEY, CDR2 SVGAGI.